The TCR beta chain described here comes from a study of blood T cell repertoires in COVID-19 (dated by TCRdb to about 2020). With respect to the entire study: Samples from collaborators originated in the United States, Italy and Spain and spanned both the acute and convalescent phases of COVID-19. The samples were drawn from two sources: the first 160 participants of the ongoing ImmuneRACE study, and 950 to 1,500 subjects contributed by 6 global collaborators. The prospective study material was composed of cDNA or gDNA derived from T cells, B-cell-depleted T cells, or PBMCs. Where available, HLA class I and class II types were taken from metadata supplied by the sample provider and were not determined by assay-based typing. Subjects who had been exposed to COVID-19, were actively infected with it, or had recovered from it provided the deeply sampled blood TCRbeta repertoires that made up the dataset. A de-identified subject ID, COVID-19 status, age in years and sex were almost always included in the sample metadata. The repertoires were released in a freely available public database intended as a resource for research on the immune response to SARS-CoV-2.

The germline V gene (reference sequence) sets CDR1 to GTSNPN and CDR2 to SVGIG. Counted from cysteine to phenylalanine, this CDR3 has 11 amino acids. Only the CDR3 DNA stays, 33 bases, in frame from base 1. Trimming removed 5 bases from V and 12 bases from J, leaving 14 bases between the germline ends. The paper's findings and limits, for the study overall: How much clinical and demographic metadata was included differed by source and by participant, and the metadata was provided uncurated.

TCRbeta CDR3 regions were amplified from genomic DNA using the immunoSEQ Assay, a bias-controlled multiplex PCR. From the authors' description of their analysis: The number of nucleated cells in each sample was estimated by amplification of reference gene primers within the assay. To quantify the absolute abundance of each unique TCRbeta CDR3 rearrangement, sequence reads were collapsed and filtered. For each sample, productive Simpson clonality was calculated as the square root of Simpson's diversity index over productive rearrangements. TCRdb carries this immuneACCESS record with in-frame sequences only. Its versions omit some clonotypes, under half of them owing to an unresolved V gene in the studies checked, with the rest unexplained. Clone size and V and J calls were adopted from that table, with D and trimming inferred from the DNA. The sample includes 45,000 to 70,000 clones, with around 84% observed a single time. The ten largest account for approximately 12% of the sample.

The collaborating institutions used their own protocols to collect whole blood in K2EDTA tubes. Collaborator samples were shipped for TCRbeta analysis as frozen whole blood, isolated PBMCs, or DNA extracted from either sample type. On this clone: What this receptor recognizes is not known. The input lacks base qualities; no much larger clone sits a single base away.

Specimen: peripheral blood. The sequence is built from TRBV30 and TRBJ2-1; too little of a D gene remains to name it. The source is a woman older than 75 with acute or convalescent COVID-19. The CDR3 here reads CAWLRTAGQFF. In nucleotides, the sequence is TGTGCCTGGCTACGAACAGCCGGGCAGTTCTTC.